This T cell receptor beta chain stems from a study of blood T cell repertoires in COVID-19 (TCRdb year 2020). Turning to the overall study: The collaborator samples originated in the United States, Italy and Spain and spanned the acute and convalescent phases of COVID-19. The samples were drawn from the first 160 participants of the ongoing ImmuneRACE study and from over 950 subjects provided by 6 global collaborators. Where available, HLA class I and class II types were obtained from metadata supplied by the sample provider rather than from assay-based typing. Deeply sampled blood TCRbeta repertoires from subjects exposed to, actively infected with, or recovered from COVID-19 were included in the dataset. The prospective study material was composed of cDNA or gDNA derived from T cells, B-cell-depleted T cells, or PBMCs. The sample metadata nearly always contained a de-identified subject ID, COVID-19 status, age in years and sex. The repertoires were made available in a free public database intended to serve as a resource for research on the immune response to SARS-CoV-2.

A second Seattle source provided samples from volunteer blood donors who had recovered from COVID-19. Whole blood was collected in K2EDTA tubes by collaborating institutions according to the institutions' own protocols. For TCRbeta analysis, collaborators shipped samples in one of three forms: frozen whole blood, isolated PBMCs, or DNA extracted from either of those sample types. Broad study findings and their caveats: How much clinical and demographic metadata was included differed by source and by participant, and the metadata was provided uncurated.

The germline V gene gives CDR1 as SGHTA and CDR2 as FQGNSA. V lost 5 bases and J lost 1 base, and the count of bases not matched to a germline gene is 5. The CDR3 starts with the cysteine, ends with the phenylalanine, and has 15 residues. Of the read, only the CDR3 DNA is kept; its 45 bases are in frame from base 1. Notes on this clone: Its antigen has not been determined. Base qualities are not at hand, and no much larger clone is one base apart.

TCRbeta CDR3 regions were amplified from genomic DNA using the immunoSEQ Assay, a bias-controlled multiplex PCR. Processing in the source paper ran as follows. The number of nucleated cells in each sample was estimated by amplification of reference gene primers within the assay. To quantify the absolute abundance of each unique TCRbeta CDR3 rearrangement, sequence reads were collapsed and filtered. For each sample, productive Simpson clonality was calculated as the square root of Simpson's diversity index over productive rearrangements. The table comes from immuneACCESS by way of TCRdb, which keeps in-frame sequences with V and J called. Part of the clones is missing from these tables; in studies checked, under half for an unresolved V gene and the rest for unknown reasons. V and J calls and clone size are given by that table; D and trimming were obtained from the DNA. The sample profile shows a few hundred thousand clones; about 83% of them were found once. The top ten clones comprise more than 1.5% of the sample.

The sequenced material came from peripheral blood. The source of this sequence is a woman in her 40s who had recovered from COVID-19. The chain is assembled from TRBV7-2 and TRBJ2-1; the central 7 bases match TRBD1. CDR3 protein: CASSLDRTSYNEQFF. The sequence in DNA is TGTGCCAGCAGCCTGGACAGGACTTCCTACAATGAGCAGTTCTTC.